This T cell receptor beta chain was recorded in a study of cytomegalovirus exposure and HLA in healthy donors. The assay was immunoSEQ multiplex PCR, and TCRdb's table has in-frame clones only and misses some. Among about 110,000 clones listed, around 86% were seen once. CDR1 and CDR2 (germline): MDHEN, SYDVKM. The CDR3 runs to 14 residues. V was clipped by 3 bases and J by 7 bases; unmatched bases: 8. This receptor was obtained from a woman aged 18-29 years in good health and CMV-seropositive. Sequenced: PBMCs. The V call is TRBV28, the J call TRBJ1-2, with 7 bases matching TRBD1. The CDR3, as DNA: TGTGCCAGCAGTTTCCAAGGGGGCTCTTTTGGCTACACCTTC. Translated: CASSFQGGSFGYTF.